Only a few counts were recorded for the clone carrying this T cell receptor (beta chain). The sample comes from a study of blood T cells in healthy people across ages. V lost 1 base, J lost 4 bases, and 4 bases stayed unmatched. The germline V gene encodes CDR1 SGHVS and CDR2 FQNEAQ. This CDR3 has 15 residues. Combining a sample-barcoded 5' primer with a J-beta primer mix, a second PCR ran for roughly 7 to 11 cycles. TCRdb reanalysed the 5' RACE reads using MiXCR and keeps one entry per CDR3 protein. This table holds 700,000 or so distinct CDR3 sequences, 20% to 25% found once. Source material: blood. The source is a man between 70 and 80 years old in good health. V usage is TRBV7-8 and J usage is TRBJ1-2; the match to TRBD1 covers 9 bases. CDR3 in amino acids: CASSLVGTGSYGYTF. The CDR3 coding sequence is TGTGCCAGCAGCTTAGTAGGGACAGGGTCCTATGGCTACACCTTC.